These 16 T cell receptor beta chains originate from one sample sequenced in a study of blood T cell repertoires in COVID-19. Assay used: immunoSEQ multiplex PCR; TCRdb lists only in-frame clones, some missing. The data contain tens of thousands of clones, under 85% of them singletons. Sequencing was done on a sample of peripheral blood. These receptors came from a human donor in a cohort sampled during active COVID-19.

The chain couples TRBV9 to TRBJ2-1, with 8 positions matching TRBD2. J lost 3 bases, V lost 0 bases, and 5 bases had no gene match. Germline CDR1 SGDLS, CDR2 YYNGEE. The CDR3 has 16 amino acids. The CDR3 here is CASSVAGGTYYNEQFF. In DNA, the CDR3 is TGTGCCAGCAGCGTAGCGGGAGGGACCTACTACAATGAGCAGTTCTTC.

The CDR3, as DNA: TGTGCCAGCAAAGGGGGCCCGTCTGCCGGGGAGCTGTTTTTT. Translating gives CASKGGPSAGELFF. The V call is TRBV6-5, the J call TRBJ2-2; TRBD1 agrees at 7 bases. The CDR3 sequence is 14 residues long. Germline CDR1 is MNHEY and CDR2 is SVGAGI. V lost 7 bases to trimming and J lost 6 bases; unmatched junction nucleotides: 8.

DNA for the CDR3: TGTGCCACCAGTGATCCTAGGACTAGCGGCAGCTCCTACAATGAGCAGTTCTTC. Residues: CATSDPRTSGSSYNEQFF. This sequence joins TRBV24-1 and TRBJ2-1; 10 bases are shared with TRBD2. Germline V lookup: CDR1 KGHDR, CDR2 SFDVKD. The V segment lost 3 bases and the J segment 0 bases; nucleotides outside the gene matches: 7. The CDR3 is 18 residues long.

CDR3 sequence reads: CASRVGTGYHYGYTF. CDR3 bases: TGTGCCAGCAGAGTCGGGACAGGGTATCACTATGGCTACACCTTC. V gene TRBV28 combines with J gene TRBJ1-2, with 9 bases lining up with TRBD1. This CDR3 contains 15 residues. The trim removed 6 bases at V and 3 bases at J, leaving 8 bases unmatched. CDR1 is MDHEN and CDR2 is SYDVKM in the germline V gene.

V and J are TRBV12-3 or TRBV12-4 and TRBJ2-7; D is possibly TRBD2 (6 bases). V lost 5 bases to trimming and J lost 6 bases, with 14 bases between them. The CDR3 is 13 amino acids. This CDR3 is CASSGRERREQYF. CDR3 coding DNA: TGTGCCAGCAGTGGACGGGAGAGACGCGAGCAGTACTTC.

V usage is TRBV28 and J usage is TRBJ1-2, with a possible D match to TRBD1 (5 bases). V lost 3 bases and J lost 7, with 18 bases in between. The germline CDR1 and CDR2 sequences are MDHEN and SYDVKM. This CDR3 contains 15 residues. The CDR3 is CASSLNPQGHTGYTF. CDR3 nucleotides: TGTGCCAGCAGTTTGAACCCCCAGGGCCATACTGGCTACACCTTC.

J is TRBJ2-3 and V is TRBV28; the match to TRBD2 covers 9 bases. Per the germline V gene, CDR1 is MDHEN and CDR2 is SYDVKM. V shed 7 bases and J 2 bases; nucleotides not matched to a gene: 13. The CDR3 has 17 residues. CDR3 region: CASMPREGPTSTDTQYF. CDR3 sequence (DNA): TGTGCCAGCATGCCGCGGGAGGGCCCAACCTCCACAGATACGCAGTATTTT.

The chain uses TRBV6-5 and TRBJ1-1, with a weak D call TRBD1 (5 bases). The CDR3 extends over 13 amino acids. Germline lookup yields CDR1 MNHEY and CDR2 SVGAGI. V lost 7 bases and J lost 11, with 20 bases in between. CDR3 amino acids: CASIKGAAGGAFF. CDR3 bases: TGTGCCAGCATAAAAGGGGCCGCCGGGGGGGCTTTCTTT.

V is TRBV6-2 or TRBV6-3 and J is TRBJ2-2, with D possibly matching TRBD1 (5 bases). Germline CDR1 MNHEY, CDR2 SVGEGT. V dropped 1 base and J dropped 4 bases, with 7 bases sitting between them. The CDR3 extends over 14 amino acids. CDR3 nucleotide sequence: TGTGCCAGCAGTTACTTCCAGGGCACCGGGGAGCTGTTTTTT. It encodes CASSYFQGTGELFF.

This chain's CDR3 is CAWSRVGGPDTQYF. The CDR3 nucleotides read TGTGCCTGGAGTAGGGTGGGGGGGCCAGATACGCAGTATTTT. The genes are TRBV30 and TRBJ2-3; TRBD2 is a possible D gene (7 bases). Trimming left V 2 bases short and J 4 bases short, with 13 bases between. In germline, CDR1 is GTSNPN, CDR2 SVGIG (reference sequence). The length of the CDR3 is 14 residues. Full variable domain (outside the CDR3, taken from reference TRBV30 and TRBJ2-3): SQTIHQWPATLVQPVGSPLSLECTVEGTSNPNLYWYRQAAGRGLQLLFYSVGIGQISSEVPQNLSASRPQDRQFILSSKKLLLSDSGFYLCAWSRVGGPDTQYFGPGTRLTVL.

The chain links TRBV7-6 to TRBJ1-6; TRBD1 agrees at 10 bases. This CDR3 has 18 residues. Germline-derived CDR1 and CDR2 are SGHVS and FNYEAQ. V was clipped by 5 bases and J by 6 bases; unmatched bases: 13. The CDR3 nucleotides read TGTGCCAGCAGCCGGGACAGGGGCCTACTGGGGATTAATTCACCCCTCCACTTT. Residues: CASSRDRGLLGINSPLHF.

The rearrangement joins TRBV7-7 to TRBJ2-5; 9 bases agree with TRBD2. V shed 8 bases, J shed 5 bases, and the junction held 18 bases outside the gene matches. CDR3 length equals 17 residues. The V gene's germline CDR1 is SSHAT and CDR2 FNYEAQ (reference sequence). This CDR3 is CASPHLGTREGRETQYF. The CDR3, as DNA: TGTGCCAGCCCCCACTTAGGGACGCGGGAGGGCCGGGAGACCCAGTACTTC.

Details on this clone: At one of its ends the junction is not consistent with the germline gene, which may arise from a read error. The rearrangement uses TRBV5-4 and TRBJ2-1; D possibly corresponds to TRBD1 (7 bases). CDR1 is SGHNT, CDR2 YYREEE, per germline (reference sequence). The CDR3 consists of 12 residues. This chain's CDR3 is CASSDGQVRRVF. As DNA, the CDR3 is TGTGCCAGCAGCGATGGACAGGTGCGGAGGGTCTTC. The full variable domain, its missing parts supplied by reference TRBV5-4 and TRBJ2-1, is ETGVTQSPTHLIKTRGQQVTLRCSSQSGHNTVSWYQQALGQGPQFIFQYYREEENGRGNFPPRFSGLQFPNYSSELNVNALELDDSALYLCASSDGQVRRVFGPGTRLTVL.

The V call is TRBV4-1, the J call TRBJ1-2; 8 nucleotides align to TRBD1. Germline V gene sequence: CDR1 MGHRA, CDR2 YSYEKL. V shed 2 bases and J 6 bases; nucleotides not matched to a gene: 14. The CDR3 spans 17 residues. The CDR3 sequence is CASSQRFGTGRDHGYTF. CDR3 nucleotide sequence: TGCGCCAGCAGCCAACGCTTCGGGACAGGTCGGGATCATGGCTACACCTTC.

The chain joins TRBV19 to TRBJ2-3, with 12 bases matching TRBD2. The CDR3 runs to 15 residues. In germline, CDR1 is LNHDA, CDR2 SQIVND (reference sequence). After removal of 7 bases from V and 6 bases from J, the junction contained 8 bases not matched to a gene. In DNA, the CDR3 is TGTGCCAGTACCCTAGGGCTAGCGGGGGGGGATACGCAGTATTTT. Its translation: CASTLGLAGGDTQYF.

The gene calls are TRBV9 and TRBJ2-1; tentatively, D is TRBD2 (5 bases). The V gene's germline CDR1 is SGDLS and CDR2 YYNGEE. Trimming cost V 4 bases and J 6 bases, with 14 bases left between them. This CDR3 is built from 14 residues. CDR3 sequence reads: CASSPALALNEQFF. The CDR3, as DNA: TGTGCCAGCAGCCCGGCCCTAGCTCTCAATGAGCAGTTCTTC.